The 18 T cell receptor beta chains below were found in one sample sequenced in a study of T-cell memory formation after mild COVID-19 (dated by TCRdb to the early 2020s). Receptor libraries were prepared by 5' RACE. Data came from an Illumina NovaSeq 6000. Using fastp at Q25 and MiXCR, TCRdb reprocessed the public reads and kept productive beta chains. CDR3 protein duplicates are merged, each entry listing the most common genes and DNA. The sample data list hundreds of thousands of distinct CDR3 sequences, and 15% to 20% of these were observed just once. The top ten constitute more than 9% of the sample. Source material: PBMCs or a T cell subset sorted from them (not recorded which). Receptors originate from an adult woman who had mild COVID-19 (a few samples of this study predate the infection). The sample titles of this study are shuffled in the database, so cell type and time point are left out; the donor was told from shared clones.

Only a few counts were recorded for this clonotype. V usage is TRBV3-1 and J usage is TRBJ2-1; 8 positions agree with TRBD2. Germline CDR1 reads LGHDT; CDR2 reads YNNKEL (reference sequence). This CDR3 comprises 17 residues. The trim removed 2 bases at V and 4 bases at J, leaving 10 bases unmatched. CDR3 sequence: CASSQSPGGARYNEQFF. DNA for the CDR3: TGTGCCAGCAGCCAATCTCCCGGGGGGGCGAGGTACAATGAGCAGTTCTTC.

This clonotype was counted only a few times. V usage is TRBV24-1 and J usage is TRBJ2-7, with 8 bases aligning to TRBD1. V was pared by 11 bases and J by 2 bases, with 16 bases of the junction left unmatched. The CDR3 contains 16 residues. Germline assignment: CDR1 KGHDR and CDR2 SFDVKD. CDR3 loop: CAMESNRDRLTYEQYF. The CDR3 DNA reads TGTGCCATGGAATCAAATCGGGACAGGTTAACCTACGAGCAGTACTTC.

This chain joins TRBV5-1 and TRBJ2-3; TRBD1 aligns across 7 bases. Trimming cost V 3 bases and J 2 bases; bases outside gene matches: 3. Per the germline V gene, CDR1 is SGHRS and CDR2 is YFSETQ. This CDR3 comprises 14 residues. CDR3 in amino acids: CASSWDSLTDTQYF. CDR3 bases: TGCGCCAGCAGCTGGGACAGCCTCACAGATACGCAGTATTTT. The full variable domain, its missing parts supplied by reference TRBV5-1 and TRBJ2-3, is KAGVTQTPRYLIKTRGQQVTLSCSPISGHRSVSWYQQTPGQGLQFLFEYFSETQRNKGNFPGRFSGRQFSNSRSEMNVSTLELGDSALYLCASSWDSLTDTQYFGPGTRLTVL.

In this sample, this clonotype turned up a few times. The chain has TRBV7-2 and TRBJ2-1; 7 nucleotides line up with TRBD2. V lost 2 bases and J lost 6; bases outside the gene matches: 10. Germline CDR1 SGHTA, CDR2 FQGNSA. This CDR3 is built from 16 residues. For the CDR3, the DNA is TGTGCCAGCAGCTTAACCGGGACTACTACTCCCAATGAGCAGTTCTTC. Its protein is CASSLTGTTTPNEQFF.

The chain carries TRBV6-5 and TRBJ2-1; D gene ambiguous. Germline loops: CDR1 MNHEY, CDR2 SVGAGI. The ends were cut back, 2 bases at V and 2 bases at J, with 13 bases in the middle. This CDR3 region has 16 residues. The CDR3 DNA is TGTGCCAGCAGTTACGAGCCTGATGTTCCCTACAATGAGCAGTTCTTC. This codes for CASSYEPDVPYNEQFF.

In its sample, this clonotype was seen a few times. CDR3 protein: CASSLEGHSSYEQYF. CDR3 sequence (DNA): TGTGCCAGCAGCTTAGAGGGACACAGCTCCTACGAGCAGTACTTC. V usage is TRBV7-8 and J usage is TRBJ2-7; perhaps TRBD1 as D (6 bases). The V gene's germline CDR1 is SGHVS and CDR2 FQNEAQ. The CDR3 sequence is 15 residues long. The germline V and J ends were trimmed by 1 base and 0 bases, with 10 bases remaining between them.

V and J are TRBV12-3 or TRBV12-4 and TRBJ1-5, with TRBD1 matching over 9 bases. The CDR3 contains 12 residues. After removal of 5 bases from V and 7 bases from J, the junction contained 0 bases not matched to a gene. The CDR3 DNA is TGTGCCAGCAGTACAGGGGGCCAGCCCCAGCATTTT. It encodes CASSTGGQPQHF.

The rearrangement uses TRBV18 and TRBJ1-1; tentative D call: TRBD1 (5 bases). Germline V gene lookup returns CDR1 KGHSH and CDR2 LQKENI. V was trimmed by 4 bases and J by 1 base, leaving 10 bases between them. The CDR3 is 14 amino acids. The CDR3 here is CASSQFGGNTEAFF. CDR3 nucleotide sequence: TGTGCCAGCTCACAGTTCGGGGGGAACACTGAAGCTTTCTTT.

The V call is TRBV29-1, the J call TRBJ2-7; D gene uncertain. Trimming removed 0 bases at V and 6 bases at J, with 6 bases between. This CDR3 contains 11 residues. Germline assignment: CDR1 SQVTM and CDR2 ANQGSEA. DNA for the CDR3: TGCAGCGTTGAAGAAACGACCGAGCAGTACTTC. Protein: CSVEETTEQYF.

The chain employs TRBV7-9 and TRBJ2-1; 7 bases map to TRBD2. This CDR3 spans 15 amino acids. The V gene end was trimmed by 4 bases and the J gene end by 2 bases; junction bases not matched to a gene: 5. CDR1 is SEHNR, CDR2 FQNEAQ, per germline (reference sequence). The CDR3 DNA reads TGTGCCAGCAGCTCACCTAGCGGAGCCTACAATGAGCAGTTCTTC. It yields the protein CASSSPSGAYNEQFF. Full variable domain (outside the CDR3, taken from reference TRBV7-9 and TRBJ2-1): DTGVSQNPRHKITKRGQNVTFRCDPISEHNRLYWYRQTLGQGPEFLTYFQNEAQLEKSRLLSDRFSAERPKGSFSTLEIQRTEQGDSAMYLCASSSPSGAYNEQFFGPGTRLTVL.

This sequence joins TRBV7-6 and TRBJ2-1, with D perhaps given as TRBD1 or TRBD2 (6 bases each). The germline V and J ends were trimmed by 5 bases and 7 bases, with 18 bases remaining between them. Germline V gene lookup returns CDR1 SGHVS and CDR2 FNYEAQ. The CDR3 contains 15 residues. The CDR3 spells CASSGGGGFVNEQFF. CDR3 DNA: TGTGCCAGCAGCGGCGGAGGGGGGTTTGTGAATGAGCAGTTCTTC.

Ten or more counts support this clonotype. J is TRBJ1-2 and V is TRBV6-2 or TRBV6-3; no clear D. The length of the CDR3 is 15 residues. The ends were cut back, 2 bases at V and 6 bases at J, with 16 bases in the middle. Germline V gene sequence: CDR1 MNHEY, CDR2 SVGEGT. CDR3 bases: TGTGCCAGCAGTTACCCCCTCGACGTCTGGGATGGCTACACCTTC. This encodes CASSYPLDVWDGYTF.

Only a few counts were recorded for this clonotype. This chain joins TRBV15 and TRBJ2-7; D tentatively reads TRBD1 or TRBD2 (5 bases each). Germline lookup yields CDR1 LNHNV and CDR2 YYDKDF (reference sequence). The CDR3 totals 13 residues. V was cut by 9 bases and J by 2 bases, with 14 bases left in between. DNA for the CDR3: TGTGCCACTTCGAGGGGCGGGCCCTACGAGCAGTACTTC. It is translated as CATSRGGPYEQYF.

This clonotype was seen a handful of times. The chain is built from TRBV6-5 and TRBJ2-5; TRBD1 agrees at 7 bases. V lost 10 bases and J lost 3; bases outside the gene matches: 11. CDR3 length: 14 amino acids. The germline gives CDR1 MNHEY, CDR2 SVGAGI. The CDR3 DNA reads TGTGCCACTCGAAAGGGGGCAGGAGAAGAGACCCAGTACTTC. It translates to CATRKGAGEETQYF.

The rearrangement uses TRBV19 and TRBJ2-2, with 7 bases fitting TRBD1. Germline-derived CDR1 and CDR2 are LNHDA and SQIVND (reference sequence). Trimming cost V 6 bases and J 4 bases; bases outside gene matches: 5. The CDR3 is made up of 14 amino acids. Here the CDR3 DNA reads TGTGCCAGTAGCGAGGGACAGATCACCGGGGAGCTGTTTTTT. Translated, it gives CASSEGQITGELFF.

This CDR3 is CASSLDLQGPNTEAFF. The CDR3 region has the DNA TGTGCCAGCAGCTTAGATCTACAGGGCCCGAACACTGAAGCTTTCTTT. This chain links TRBV11-2 with TRBJ1-1; a weak D match, TRBD1 (6 bases). The germline gives CDR1 SGHAT, CDR2 FQNNGV. This CDR3 is built from 16 residues. V lost 0 bases to trimming and J lost 1 base, with 12 bases between them.

The chain uses TRBV4-1 and TRBJ2-3, with D possibly TRBD2 on 6 matching bases. V shed 4 bases and J shed 1 base, with 15 bases lying between them. From germline, CDR1 is MGHRA and CDR2 YSYEKL. CDR3 length: 16 amino acids. The CDR3 DNA follows: TGCGCCAGCAGCCCAAGAGGGGACTCAGGCACAGATACGCAGTATTTT. Translating gives CASSPRGDSGTDTQYF.

This clonotype has only a few counts. The chain carries TRBV12-3 or TRBV12-4 and TRBJ2-2; weak D call: TRBD2 (5 bases). This CDR3 region has 17 residues. With 6 bases removed from V and 4 bases from J, the gap between germline ends came to 21 bases. CDR3: CASSPPAKLVSTGELFF. The CDR3 DNA sequence: TGTGCCAGCAGCCCACCCGCTAAACTAGTTTCCACCGGGGAGCTGTTTTTT.